This T cell receptor (beta chain) appears in the sequencing data of a study of cytomegalovirus exposure and HLA in healthy donors. V shed 2 bases and J 4 bases; nucleotides not matched to a gene: 8. Germline CDR1 is PRHDT and CDR2 is FYEKMQ (reference sequence). The CDR3 has 17 residues. This clone came up a few times. The PCR ran on 60 Vbeta and 13 Jbeta primers. TCRdb's table, derived via immunoSEQ multiplex PCR, lists solely in-frame clones and lacks some. The sample consists of 120,000 to 150,000 clones, 75% to 85% of them appearing once. The receptor was isolated from a female donor in good health and CMV-seronegative. The chain employs TRBV13 and TRBJ2-3; 11 nucleotides match TRBD1. Material for sequencing was PBMCs. CDR3 loop: CASSLFLGQGAPDTQYF. The CDR3, as DNA: TGTGCCAGCAGCTTATTCTTAGGACAGGGGGCCCCAGATACGCAGTATTTT.